The 23 T cell receptor beta chains below all came from one sample that was sequenced in a study of cytomegalovirus exposure and HLA in healthy donors. A multiplex PCR was run with 60 Vbeta primers and 13 Jbeta primers. Sequenced by immunoSEQ multiplex PCR; TCRdb stores in-frame clones only, minus some. The table includes about 110,000 clones, about 79% detected once. What was sequenced was PBMCs. These receptors all come from a man aged 50 to 59 in good health and CMV-seropositive.

The chain is built from TRBV12-5 and TRBJ2-1; D is uncertain. Per the germline V gene, CDR1 is LGHNT and CDR2 is FRNRAP. The CDR3 spans 11 residues. V was cut by 3 bases and J by 8 bases, with 5 bases left in between. The CDR3 nucleotides read TGTGCTAGTGGTTTTATGTATGAGCAGTTCTTC. It codes for CASGFMYEQFF.

The chain combines TRBV5-1 with TRBJ1-2, with 9 bases lining up with TRBD1. After removal of 2 bases from V and 6 bases from J, the junction contained 8 bases not matched to a gene. This CDR3 comprises 15 residues. CDR1 and CDR2 (germline): SGHRS, YFSETQ. In DNA, the CDR3 is TGCGCCAGCAGCTTACAGGGGGCGCGAATCGATGGCTACACCTTC. Amino acids: CASSLQGARIDGYTF.

The DNA of the CDR3 is TGCGCCAGCAGCCACCCCCCGGGACAGGGGACCGGGGAGCTGTTTTTT. It is translated as CASSHPPGQGTGELFF. This chain links TRBV5-1 with TRBJ2-2; TRBD1 matches at 10 bases. After removal of 4 bases from V and 5 bases from J, the junction contained 8 bases not matched to a gene. CDR3 length: 16 residues. Germline V gene sequence: CDR1 SGHRS, CDR2 YFSETQ.

V and J are TRBV6-5 and TRBJ1-1, with a tentative D call TRBD1 (6 bases). Germline V gene lookup returns CDR1 MNHEY and CDR2 SVGAGI. V was pared by 8 bases and J by 3 bases, with 19 bases between. CDR3 length equals 15 residues. CDR3 DNA: TGTGCCAGCGGGCCAACAGGGAGATGGGACACTGAAGCTTTCTTT. Its translation: CASGPTGRWDTEAFF.

V usage is TRBV6-6 and J usage is TRBJ2-3; 9 bases match TRBD1. The CDR3 spans 14 residues. V lost 6 bases to trimming and J lost 5 bases; unmatched junction nucleotides: 6. Germline CDR1 and CDR2: MNHNY and SVGAGI (reference sequence). The CDR3: CASSRTGDKDTQYF. CDR3 nucleotide sequence: TGTGCCAGCAGCCGGACAGGGGACAAAGATACGCAGTATTTT.

The chain uses TRBV2 and TRBJ1-5; no reliable D call. V lost 5 bases to trimming and J lost 5 bases, with 4 bases between them. This CDR3 is built from 11 residues. Per germline, CDR1 SNHLY and CDR2 FYNNEI. DNA for the CDR3: TGTGCCAGCAGTTCAGATCAGCCCCAGCATTTT. This gives the protein CASSSDQPQHF.

V gene TRBV14 combines with J gene TRBJ1-1; the D gene is possibly TRBD1 (5 bases). Trimming took off 1 base at V and 6 bases at J, with 18 bases between the two ends. Germline lookup yields CDR1 SGHDN and CDR2 FVKESK. This CDR3 is built from 16 residues. CDR3 bases: TGTGCCAGCAGCCAAGCAGTTCCCGGATGGGGCGCTGAAGCTTTCTTT. Translated: CASSQAVPGWGAEAFF. Full variable domain (outside the CDR3, taken from reference TRBV14 and TRBJ1-1): EAGVTQFPSHSVIEKGQTVTLRCDPISGHDNLYWYRRVMGKEIKFLLHFVKESKQDESGMPNNRFLAERTGGTYSTLKVQPAELEDSGVYFCASSQAVPGWGAEAFFGQGTRLTVV.

This clone has a single count. The chain links TRBV6-6 to TRBJ2-7; 14 bases fit TRBD2. V lost 7 bases to trimming and J lost 4 bases; unmatched junction nucleotides: 9. The length of the CDR3 is 16 residues. Germline loops: CDR1 MNHNY, CDR2 SVGAGI (reference sequence). CDR3 coding DNA: TGTGCCAGCACTACCCCAGGGACTAGCGGGAGATACGAGCAGTACTTC. It specifies CASTTPGTSGRYEQYF.

Points on this clone: It is likely a read error, because the conserved phenylalanine at the end of the CDR3 is missing. It is unclear where the CDR3 begins or ends on the DNA, so no DNA is shown, and the CDR3 is as TCRdb lists it. The chain links TRBV20-1 to TRBJ1-1. The CDR3 is 11 amino acids long, termini counted. Germline V gives CDR1 DFQATT, CDR2 SNEGSKA (reference sequence). CDR3 loop: CSALTGQRFNL.

This clone was observed a few times. The V gene is TRBV27, the J gene TRBJ1-4; 11 bases fit TRBD1. The germline V gene has CDR1 MNHEY and CDR2 SMNVEV (reference sequence). V trimming: 5 bases; J trimming: 5 bases; junction bases outside the gene matches: 4. The CDR3 sequence is 15 residues long. The chain's CDR3 is CASSHWDRGNEKLFF. CDR3 bases: TGTGCCAGCAGTCACTGGGACAGGGGGAATGAAAAACTGTTTTTT.

A single count supports this clone. This rearrangement joins TRBV5-1 to TRBJ1-1; tentatively, D is TRBD1 (5 bases). Germline V gene lookup returns CDR1 SGHRS and CDR2 YFSETQ. The ends were cut back, 4 bases at V and 3 bases at J, with 16 bases in the middle. The CDR3 runs to 15 residues. CDR3 sequence: CASSPWGGTDTEAFF. CDR3 nucleotide sequence: TGCGCCAGCAGCCCTTGGGGAGGGACGGACACTGAAGCTTTCTTT.

The chain is built from TRBV9 and TRBJ2-5, with 7 nucleotides matching TRBD1. Germline values: CDR1 SGDLS, CDR2 YYNGEE. This CDR3 region has 14 residues. Trimming took 4 bases from V and 4 from J; bases not matched to a gene: 7. CDR3 in DNA: TGTGCCAGCAGCTCCGGGGACAGAGTAGAGACCCAGTACTTC. This translates into CASSSGDRVETQYF.

This clone has a handful of counts. V gene TRBV5-1 combines with J gene TRBJ1-2, with TRBD1 as a possible D gene (6 bases). Germline lookup yields CDR1 SGHRS and CDR2 YFSETQ. Trimming took 4 bases from V and 4 from J, leaving 17 bases between them. The CDR3 is made up of 15 amino acids. CDR3 sequence reads: CASSPGGGALYGYTF. For the CDR3, the DNA is TGCGCCAGCAGCCCTGGGGGGGGCGCTCTCTATGGCTACACCTTC.

This clone appeared a single time. V usage is TRBV6-6 and J usage is TRBJ1-5, with 8 bases identical to TRBD1. Losses at the gene ends were 6 bases for V and 5 bases for J; bases not matched to a gene: 12. The CDR3 runs 16 residues. The germline V gene encodes CDR1 MNHNY and CDR2 SVGAGI (reference sequence). The CDR3 DNA reads TGTGCCAGCAGCATTAATACCGGACAGGGAGATCAGCCCCAGCATTTT. The encoded protein is CASSINTGQGDQPQHF.

The chain links TRBV27 to TRBJ2-5; TRBD2 matches 9 bases. Germline CDR1 MNHEY, CDR2 SMNVEV (reference sequence). After removal of 5 bases from V and 8 bases from J, the junction contained 3 bases not matched to a gene. This CDR3 region has 12 residues. CDR3 region: CASSMTSGTQYF. As DNA, the CDR3 is TGTGCCAGCAGTATGACTAGCGGAACCCAGTACTTC.

This rearrangement joins TRBV11-3 to TRBJ2-1, with unresolved D. The V end lost 0 bases, the J end lost 5 bases, and 8 bases lay between the germline ends. The CDR3 is 14 residues long. Germline CDR1 is SGHNT and CDR2 is YENEEA. The CDR3 DNA reads as TGTGCCAGCAGCTTAGATCCTAGGAACAATGAGCAGTTCTTC. Protein: CASSLDPRNNEQFF.

The CDR3 region is CASSQGLGGQPQHF. For the CDR3, the DNA is TGTGCCAGCAGCCAAGGACTTGGCGGTCAGCCCCAGCATTTT. The chain has TRBV4-2 and TRBJ1-5; D is unclear. V was pared by 1 base and J by 6 bases, with 10 bases between. The CDR3 contains 14 residues. In germline, CDR1 is LGHNA, CDR2 YNFKEQ.

J is TRBJ1-2 and V is TRBV6-5; D gene uncertain. This CDR3 has 13 residues. The germline CDR1 and CDR2 sequences are MNHEY and SVGAGI. V was pared by 6 bases and J by 6 bases, with 14 bases between. CDR3 sequence reads: CASSPRDYDGYTF. The CDR3 region has the DNA TGTGCCAGCAGCCCGCGGGATTATGATGGCTACACCTTC.

V is TRBV6-4 and J is TRBJ2-5, with unresolved D. V was trimmed by 6 bases and J by 6 bases, leaving 11 bases between them. The CDR3 spans 12 residues. Germline lookup yields CDR1 MRHNA and CDR2 SNTAGT. The CDR3 here is CASSPPVQTQYF. The CDR3 bases are TGTGCCAGCAGCCCGCCGGTTCAGACCCAGTACTTC.

The chain combines TRBV10-1 with TRBJ2-5; 7 nucleotides line up with TRBD2. This CDR3 is 15 amino acids long. The germline V gene has CDR1 WNHNN and CDR2 SYGVQD (reference sequence). Trimming cost V 0 bases and J 3 bases; bases outside gene matches: 4. The CDR3 DNA is TGCGCCAGCAGTGAGTCGGCTAGCGGTGAAGAGACCCAGTACTTC. Its translation: CASSESASGEETQYF.

V gene TRBV6-5 combines with J gene TRBJ2-3; D call uncertain. This CDR3 region has 15 residues. CDR1 MNHEY and CDR2 SVGAGI come from the germline V gene. Trimming took off 2 bases at V and 5 bases at J, with 14 bases between the two ends. This chain's CDR3 is CASSYAPSSRDTQYF. Written as DNA, the CDR3 is TGTGCCAGCAGTTACGCACCTTCTTCCAGAGATACGCAGTATTTT.

This chain links TRBV6-1 with TRBJ1-6, with D possibly matching TRBD1 (5 bases). The germline V and J ends were trimmed by 8 bases and 11 bases, with 7 bases remaining between them. The CDR3 loop spans 10 amino acids. Germline V gene lookup returns CDR1 MNHNS and CDR2 SASEGT. The DNA of the CDR3 is TGTGCCAGCGGGGGGGCACCCCTCCACTTT. Its translation: CASGGAPLHF.

The V call is TRBV10-3, the J call TRBJ2-1, with TRBD1 matching over 9 bases. CDR1 and CDR2 (germline): ENHRY, SYGVKD. Trimming removed 1 base from V and 9 bases from J; junction bases left unmatched: 7. This CDR3 is 15 amino acids long. The CDR3 DNA reads as TGTGCCATCAGTGAGTTGGGACAGGGTGTCGCTGAGCAGTTCTTC. Translation: CAISELGQGVAEQFF.